The subject of this entry is one T cell receptor (beta chain). Its target is not known. The data derive from a study of T cell responses to AZD1222 COVID-19 vaccine. Whole-study findings and limits: Clonal diversity was possibly underestimated; the donors were predominantly white British and more often female. Seropositive AZD1222 recipients at baseline numbered only 6 or 7. CD4 TCRs linked to vaccination spanned spike, dominating at 160-218 and 743-854. Unmutated variant regions are reportedly targeted by nearly half of spike-specific TCRs.

Libraries were prepared by immunoSEQ multiplex PCR; TCRdb keeps only in-frame clonotypes and omits some of them. The sample comprises 120,000 or so clones, about 90% of which are singletons, and about 1.1% rests with the top ten. This receptor was identified in an adult in good health. Sequences were derived from peripheral blood, sampled on day 0 of AZD1222 vaccination.

The CDR3 sequence: CASIKSGLAGLGVSNEQFF. The DNA of the CDR3 is TGTGCCAGTATAAAGTCGGGACTAGCGGGACTAGGGGTTTCCAATGAGCAGTTCTTC. The genes are TRBV19 and TRBJ2-1; 13 bases are shared with TRBD2. The CDR3 covers 19 residues. Per the germline V gene, CDR1 is LNHDA and CDR2 is SQIVND (reference sequence). The ends lost 7 bases at V and 6 bases at J; junction bases unmatched: 18.